The TCR beta chain under discussion was sequenced for a study of early T cells in non-severe SARS-CoV-2 infection. Across the study: Bulk RNA isolated from unsorted whole blood underwent sequencing; chains were not paired.

A few counts support this clonotype. The antigen is unknown. Notes on the study in general: VDJdb-based matching was biased toward anti-spike CD8 responses and missed private and CD4 specificities.

This CDR3 has 13 amino acids. Trimming at V came to 5 bases and at J to 3 bases, leaving 3 bases not matched to a gene. CDR1 is SGHTA, CDR2 FQGNSA, per germline. Each CDR3 protein is one row after TCRdb ran MiXCR on the 5' RACE reads. This sample has roughly 70,000 distinct CDR3 sequences; roughly an eighth occur once, and the top ten carry 1.3%. The rearrangement uses TRBV7-2 and TRBJ2-5; 7 bases are shared with TRBD1. This sequence was found in an adult who was a healthcare worker with PCR-confirmed SARS-CoV-2 infection or an uninfected control (not recorded which). Sequenced sample: whole blood. The CDR3 region is CASSLGQEETQYF. DNA for the CDR3: TGTGCCAGCAGCCTCGGACAGGAAGAGACCCAGTACTTC.